Described below is a single T cell receptor beta chain sequence and its context. Antigen specificity is unknown. V dropped 6 bases and J dropped 1 base, with 9 bases sitting between them. The CDR3 extends over 13 amino acids. Germline CDR1 SNHLY, CDR2 FYNNEI. The data belong to a study of CD8+CD57+ T cells in acquired aplastic anemia. Findings and caveats of the study: Sharing between patients and controls was observed for twenty-nine CD8+ CDR3 sequences.

It was patients with CD8+CD57+ cell expansion by flow cytometry who were chosen for sequencing. No patient had been given any therapy when blood was sampled. Using genomic DNA as the template, TCR beta VDJ and CDR3 profiling was carried out. Each CDR3 protein is one row after TCRdb ran MiXCR on the reads. The data hold over 150,000 distinct CDR3 sequences, with less than 60% observed a single time. The TCR comes from a human donor with aplastic anemia. J is TRBJ1-1 and V is TRBV2; D gene unclear. The sample was sorted CD4+, CD8+, or CD8+CD57+ T cells (not recorded which) from PBMCs. Written as DNA, the CDR3 is TGTGCCAGCAGGACTTCTGAGAACACTGAAGCTTTCTTT. Its protein is CASRTSENTEAFF.